This T cell receptor beta chain was captured in a study of T cell changes during pregnancy in multiple sclerosis. Germline trimming cut 2 bases from V and 10 bases from J; bases unmatched to any gene: 9. Germline V gene lookup returns CDR1 MNHEY and CDR2 SVGAGI. The CDR3 spans 14 residues. Sequencing used immunoSEQ multiplex PCR; TCRdb keeps in-frame clones, though not all of them. The table includes 85,000 to 130,000 clones, about nine tenths detected once. The sequence derives from a female donor with multiple sclerosis, enrolled in a pregnancy study. This chain links TRBV6-5 with TRBJ2-7; 9 positions match TRBD1. The sample in question was peripheral blood, obtained after pregnancy. The CDR3 nucleotides read TGTGCCAGCAGTTACAGTAGGGGACAGGGTGGTCAGTACTTC. Protein sequence: CASSYSRGQGGQYF.